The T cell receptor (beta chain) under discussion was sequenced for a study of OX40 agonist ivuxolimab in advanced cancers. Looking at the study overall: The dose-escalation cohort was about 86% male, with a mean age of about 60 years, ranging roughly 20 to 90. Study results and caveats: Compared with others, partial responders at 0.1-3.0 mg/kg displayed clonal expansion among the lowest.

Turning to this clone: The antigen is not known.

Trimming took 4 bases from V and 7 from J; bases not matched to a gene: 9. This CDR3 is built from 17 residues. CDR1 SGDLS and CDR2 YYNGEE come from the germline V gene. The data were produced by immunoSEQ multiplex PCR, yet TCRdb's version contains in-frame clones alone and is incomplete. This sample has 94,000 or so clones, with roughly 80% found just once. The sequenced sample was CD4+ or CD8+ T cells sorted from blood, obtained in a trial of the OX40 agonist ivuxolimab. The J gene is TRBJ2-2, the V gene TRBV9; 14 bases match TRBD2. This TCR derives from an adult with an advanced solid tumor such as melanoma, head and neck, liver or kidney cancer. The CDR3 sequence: CASSPRGLAGEGGELFF. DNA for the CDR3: TGTGCCAGCAGCCCAAGGGGACTAGCGGGAGAAGGCGGGGAGCTGTTTTTT.